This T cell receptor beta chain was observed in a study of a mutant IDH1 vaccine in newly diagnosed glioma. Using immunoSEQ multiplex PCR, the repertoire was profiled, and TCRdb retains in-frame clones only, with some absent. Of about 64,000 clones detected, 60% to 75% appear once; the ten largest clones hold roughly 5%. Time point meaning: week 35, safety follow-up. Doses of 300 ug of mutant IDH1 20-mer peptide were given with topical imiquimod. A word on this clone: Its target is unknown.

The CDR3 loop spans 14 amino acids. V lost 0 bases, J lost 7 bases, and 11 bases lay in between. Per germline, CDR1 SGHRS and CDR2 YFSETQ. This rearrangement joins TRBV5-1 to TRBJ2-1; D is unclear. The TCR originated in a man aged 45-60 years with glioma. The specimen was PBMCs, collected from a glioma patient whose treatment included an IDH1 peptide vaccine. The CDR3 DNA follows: TGCGCCAGCAGCTTGGAGGGCCTGGGGAATGAGCAGTTCTTC. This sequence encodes CASSLEGLGNEQFF.